Given below is one T cell receptor (beta chain) in context. The target antigen is unknown. CDR3 length equals 17 residues. The junction had 13 bases not matched to a gene; V was cut back by 5 bases and J by 3 bases. Germline V CDR1 and CDR2: MNHEY, SMNVEV (reference sequence). These data belong to a study of T cell responses to AZD1222 COVID-19 vaccine. Findings and caveats of the study: Baseline seropositives among AZD1222 recipients totaled only 5 to 7. Donors were largely white British and mainly female; clonal diversity was possibly underestimated.

Generated by immunoSEQ multiplex PCR, the TCRdb table keeps only in-frame clones and is missing some. The sample carries some 110,000 clones, roughly 89% recorded once. This clonotype was sampled from an adult who received the AZD1222 COVID-19 vaccine. The input for sequencing was peripheral blood, taken 28 days after the second AZD1222 dose. V and J are TRBV27 and TRBJ1-1; 9 bases agree with TRBD1. The CDR3 region has the DNA TGTGCCAGCAGTGTTCTCGGGACAGGGAATTACGACACTGAAGCTTTCTTT. This encodes CASSVLGTGNYDTEAFF.